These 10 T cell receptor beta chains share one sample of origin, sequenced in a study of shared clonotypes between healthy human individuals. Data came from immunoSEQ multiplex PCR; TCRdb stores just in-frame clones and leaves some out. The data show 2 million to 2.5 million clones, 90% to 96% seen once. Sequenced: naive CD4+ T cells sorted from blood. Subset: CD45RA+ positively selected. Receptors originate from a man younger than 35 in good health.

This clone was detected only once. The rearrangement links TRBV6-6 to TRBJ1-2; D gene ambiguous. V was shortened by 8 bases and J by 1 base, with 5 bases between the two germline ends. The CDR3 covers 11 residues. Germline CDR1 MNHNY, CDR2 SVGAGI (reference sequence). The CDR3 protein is CASGVNYGYTF. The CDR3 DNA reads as TGTGCCAGCGGGGTTAACTATGGCTACACCTTC.

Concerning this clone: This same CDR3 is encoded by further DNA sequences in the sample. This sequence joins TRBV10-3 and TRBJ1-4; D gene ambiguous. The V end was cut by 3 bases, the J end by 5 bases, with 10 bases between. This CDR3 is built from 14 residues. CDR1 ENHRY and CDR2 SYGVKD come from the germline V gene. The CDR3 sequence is CAISESGPNEKLFF. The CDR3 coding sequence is TGTGCCATCAGTGAATCTGGACCGAATGAAAAACTGTTTTTT.

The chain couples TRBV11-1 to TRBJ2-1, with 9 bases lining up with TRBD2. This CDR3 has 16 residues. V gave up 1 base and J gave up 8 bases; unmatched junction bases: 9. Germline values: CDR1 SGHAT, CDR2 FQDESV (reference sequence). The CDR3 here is CASSLDLAGAEDEQFF. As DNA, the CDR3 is TGTGCCAGCAGCTTAGATTTAGCGGGGGCTGAGGATGAGCAGTTCTTC.

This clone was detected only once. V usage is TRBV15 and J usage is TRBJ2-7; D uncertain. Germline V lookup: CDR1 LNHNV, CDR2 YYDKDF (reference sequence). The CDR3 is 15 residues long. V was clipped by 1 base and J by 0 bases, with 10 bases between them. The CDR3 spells CATSRVWQASYEQYF. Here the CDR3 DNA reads TGTGCCACCAGCAGAGTCTGGCAGGCCTCCTACGAGCAGTACTTC.

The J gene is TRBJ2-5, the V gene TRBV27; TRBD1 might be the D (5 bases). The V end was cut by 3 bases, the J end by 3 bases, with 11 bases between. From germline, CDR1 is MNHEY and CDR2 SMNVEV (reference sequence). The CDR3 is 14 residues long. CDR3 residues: CASSFRSGKETQYF. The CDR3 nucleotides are TGTGCCAGCAGTTTCCGTTCAGGGAAAGAGACCCAGTACTTC.

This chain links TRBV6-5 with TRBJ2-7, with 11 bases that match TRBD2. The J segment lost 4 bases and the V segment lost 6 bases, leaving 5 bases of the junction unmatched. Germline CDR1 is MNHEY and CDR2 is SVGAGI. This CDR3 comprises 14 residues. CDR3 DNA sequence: TGTGCCAGCAGGACTAGCGGGAAGCAATACGAGCAGTACTTC. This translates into CASRTSGKQYEQYF.

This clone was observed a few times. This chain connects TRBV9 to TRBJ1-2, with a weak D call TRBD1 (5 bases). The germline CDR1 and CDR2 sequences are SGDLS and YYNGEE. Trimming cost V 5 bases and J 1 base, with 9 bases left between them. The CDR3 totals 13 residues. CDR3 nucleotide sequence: TGTGCCAGCAGTCCGACAGATAACTATGGCTACACCTTC. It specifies CASSPTDNYGYTF.

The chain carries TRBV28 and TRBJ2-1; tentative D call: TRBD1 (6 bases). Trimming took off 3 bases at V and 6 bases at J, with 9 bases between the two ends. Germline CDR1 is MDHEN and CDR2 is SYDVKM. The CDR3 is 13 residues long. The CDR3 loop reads CASSLDSLNEQFF. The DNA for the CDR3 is TGTGCCAGCAGTTTGGACAGCCTCAATGAGCAGTTCTTC.

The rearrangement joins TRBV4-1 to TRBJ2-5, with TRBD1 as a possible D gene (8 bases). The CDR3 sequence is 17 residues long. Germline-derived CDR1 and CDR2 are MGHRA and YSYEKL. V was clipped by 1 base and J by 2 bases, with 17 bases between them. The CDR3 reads CASSQVNTGGGQETQYF. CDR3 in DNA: TGCGCCAGCAGCCAAGTTAATACAGGGGGGGGGCAAGAGACCCAGTACTTC.

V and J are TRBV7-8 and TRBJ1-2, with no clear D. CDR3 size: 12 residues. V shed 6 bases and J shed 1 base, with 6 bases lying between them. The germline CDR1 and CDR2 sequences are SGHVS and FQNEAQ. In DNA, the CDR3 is TGTGCCAGCAGGCCAGGTAACTATGGCTACACCTTC. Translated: CASRPGNYGYTF. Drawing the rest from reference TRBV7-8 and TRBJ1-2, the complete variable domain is GAGVSQSPRYKVAKRGQDVALRCDPISGHVSLFWYQQALGQGPEFLTYFQNEAQLDKSGLPSDRFFAERPEGSVSTLKIQRTQQEDSAVYLCASRPGNYGYTFGSGTRLTVV.